The 10 T cell receptor beta chains below all came from one sample that was sequenced in a study of Ad26.COV2.S vaccination and SARS-CoV-2 variants. Treatment here: approximately 18 received Ad26.COV2.S at low or high dose, single or two shots; 5 received placebo; per-sample allocation not given. Following the first vaccine or placebo injection, samples were taken on day 63. TCRdb's table, derived via immunoSEQ multiplex PCR, lists solely in-frame clones and lacks some. Seen here are hundreds of thousands of clones, over 75% observed once, and the top ten hold 9.5% to 15%. Sequenced material: peripheral blood, taken in a trial of Ad26.COV2.S vaccine versus placebo. The receptors here all came from a person between 18 and 65 years old who received the Ad26.COV2.S COVID-19 vaccine or a placebo.

The chain links TRBV20-1 to TRBJ2-3; TRBD2 aligns across 7 bases. The CDR3 is 15 residues long. Germline lookup yields CDR1 DFQATT and CDR2 SNEGSKA (reference sequence). V lost 3 bases to trimming and J lost 1 base; unmatched junction nucleotides: 7. CDR3 protein: CSASSLADGTDTQYF. CDR3 nucleotides: TGCAGTGCTAGTTCCCTAGCGGACGGCACAGATACGCAGTATTTT.

The chain combines TRBV9 with TRBJ2-3; possibly TRBD1 for D (5 bases). The CDR3 has 15 residues. Germline values: CDR1 SGDLS, CDR2 YYNGEE. Trimming removed 3 bases at V and 4 bases at J, with 15 bases between. The CDR3 here is CASSEGVVAADTQYF. CDR3 bases: TGTGCCAGCAGCGAAGGGGTAGTCGCTGCAGATACGCAGTATTTT.

This CDR3 reads CASSEDRAGELFF. CDR3 bases: TGTGCCAGCAGCGAAGACCGGGCCGGGGAGCTGTTTTTT. V is TRBV7-9 and J is TRBJ2-2; D gene unclear. V lost 5 bases and J lost 6, with 10 bases in between. The germline gives CDR1 SEHNR, CDR2 FQNEAQ (reference sequence). This CDR3 spans 13 amino acids. The whole variable domain, remainder taken from reference TRBV7-9 and TRBJ2-2, is DTGVSQNPRHKITKRGQNVTFRCDPISEHNRLYWYRQTLGQGPEFLTYFQNEAQLEKSRLLSDRFSAERPKGSFSTLEIQRTEQGDSAMYLCASSEDRAGELFFGEGSRLTVL.

The CDR3 nucleotides read TGTGCCAGCAGTCGGGACAATCTAGGAGCTTTCTTT. Translation gives CASSRDNLGAFF. The chain recombines TRBV3-1 (or the pseudogene TRBV3-2) with TRBJ1-1, with D perhaps TRBD1 (6 bases). The CDR3 length is 12 residues. Deletions cut 6 bases from V and 10 bases from J, with 15 bases between. Per the germline V gene, CDR1 is LGHDT and CDR2 is YNNKEL (reference sequence).

The rearrangement links TRBV28 to TRBJ2-5; maybe TRBD2 (5 bases). The CDR3 covers 13 residues. The V end lost 2 bases, the J end lost 4 bases, and 8 bases lay between the germline ends. Germline lookup yields CDR1 MDHEN and CDR2 SYDVKM. CDR3 coding DNA: TGTGCCAGCAGTTTAATCGAGGGAGAGACCCAGTACTTC. Protein sequence: CASSLIEGETQYF.

The rearrangement joins TRBV4-1 to TRBJ2-1; 7 bases line up with TRBD2. Germline V gene sequence: CDR1 MGHRA, CDR2 YSYEKL. With V trimmed by 4 bases and J by 5 bases, 8 bases remained unmatched. The CDR3 totals 15 residues. The CDR3 here is CASSRGDYFDNEQFF. DNA for the CDR3: TGCGCCAGCAGCCGCGGGGACTACTTTGACAATGAGCAGTTCTTC.

The chain combines TRBV9 with TRBJ2-1; TRBD1 might be the D (6 bases). Looked up from germline, CDR1 is SGDLS and CDR2 is YYNGEE. The CDR3 is made up of 15 amino acids. Trimming removed 3 bases at V and 0 bases at J, with 10 bases between. Here the CDR3 reads CASSAQGSSYNEQFF. Here the CDR3 DNA reads TGTGCCAGCAGCGCACAGGGCAGCTCCTACAATGAGCAGTTCTTC.

As DNA, the CDR3 is TGTGCCAGCAGCTTCTCCGACAGCTCCTACGAGCAGTACTTC. Translating gives CASSFSDSSYEQYF. This chain uses TRBV7-2 with TRBJ2-7, with D possibly being TRBD1 (5 bases). With 3 bases removed from V and 0 bases from J, the gap between germline ends came to 9 bases. The CDR3 extends over 14 amino acids. Germline V gene lookup returns CDR1 SGHTA and CDR2 FQGNSA.

V usage is TRBV9 and J usage is TRBJ1-5; D call uncertain. The CDR3 is made up of 14 amino acids. V was trimmed by 0 bases and J by 7 bases, leaving 11 bases between them. Germline-derived CDR1 and CDR2 are SGDLS and YYNGEE. CDR3 sequence reads: CASSVDGRRQPQHF. The DNA for the CDR3 is TGTGCCAGCAGCGTAGATGGGAGGAGGCAGCCCCAGCATTTT.

The rearrangement links TRBV29-1 to TRBJ1-2, with D possibly TRBD1 on 5 matching bases. V lost 7 bases, J lost 4 bases, and 16 bases lay in between. The CDR3 extends over 13 amino acids. Germline loops: CDR1 SQVTM, CDR2 ANQGSEA. CDR3 amino acids: CSALSQVAYGYTF. CDR3 DNA sequence: TGCAGCGCTCTATCACAGGTCGCCTATGGCTACACCTTC. The entire variable domain, with the rest obtained from reference TRBV29-1 and TRBJ1-2, is as follows: SAVISQKPSRDICQRGTSLTIQCQVDSQVTMMFWYRQQPGQSLTLIATANQGSEATYESGFVIDKFPISRPNLTFSTLTVSNMSPEDSSIYLCSALSQVAYGYTFGSGTRLTVV.